This TCR beta chain emerged from a study of molecular identifiers for immune sequencing clone quantification. Bulk TCR libraries were made with methods that had been previously described and with listed TCR primers. TCRdb reprocessed the PCR reads via MiXCR and lists one record per CDR3 protein. The sample consists of 490,000 or so distinct CDR3 sequences, about a quarter of them appearing once. This clonotype has more than one count but fewer than ten. The antigen remains unidentified. There are 14 residues in the CDR3. The V and J ends lost 0 bases and 7 bases respectively, with 10 bases between them. CDR1 is LGHNA and CDR2 is YSLEER in the germline V gene. Study-level findings and limits: The study reportedly detected spiked Jurkat TCR RNA from one cell among approximately 1 million naive cells.

The sequence was obtained from a human donor in good health. Some libraries in this study had Jurkat cell RNA spiked in. The sequencing input was naive CD8+ T cells from blood, with Jurkat cell RNA spiked in. Sample subset: FACS-sorted CD8+CD4-CCR7+CD45RA+ naive T cells. V gene TRBV4-3 combines with J gene TRBJ2-1; either TRBD1 or TRBD2 may fit D (5 bases each). CDR3 nucleotides: TGCGCCAGCAGCCAAGATAATGGGGGTAATGAGCAGTTCTTC. Residues: CASSQDNGGNEQFF.